This entry lists 8 T cell receptor beta chains sequenced from one sample in a study of CD8+CD57+ T cells in acquired aplastic anemia. Profiles of TCR beta VDJ and CDR3 were generated from a genomic DNA template. One entry per CDR3 protein, called by TCRdb with MiXCR from the reads. The sample records about 180,000 distinct CDR3 sequences, under 55% being singletons. All patients picked for sequencing had shown, by flow cytometry, an expansion of CD8+CD57+ cells. The sample comprised sorted CD4+, CD8+, or CD8+CD57+ T cells (not recorded which) from PBMCs. Receptors were obtained from a human donor with aplastic anemia.

This clonotype was counted many times. The chain carries TRBV5-1 and TRBJ2-5; D might be TRBD1 or TRBD2, each matching 5 bases. The CDR3 loop spans 16 amino acids. Trimming removed 2 bases at V and 1 base at J, with 15 bases between. CDR1 is SGHRS and CDR2 is YFSETQ in the germline V gene. The CDR3 loop is CASSFGHLGSQETQYF. The CDR3 DNA reads as TGCGCCAGCAGCTTTGGACACCTGGGGAGCCAAGAGACCCAGTACTTC.

This clonotype was seen repeatedly, ten times or more. The CDR3 nucleotides are TGTGCCAGCAGCCGGAACGCAGGGAGTGGCAATGAGCAGTTCTTC. It is translated as CASSRNAGSGNEQFF. J is TRBJ2-1 and V is TRBV14, with D tentatively TRBD1 or TRBD2 (5 bases each). This CDR3 is built from 15 residues. Germline lookup yields CDR1 SGHDN and CDR2 FVKESK. V shed 4 bases and J shed 6 bases, with 16 bases lying between them. Supplemented by reference TRBV14 and TRBJ2-1, the full variable domain reads EAGVTQFPSHSVIEKGQTVTLRCDPISGHDNLYWYRRVMGKEIKFLLHFVKESKQDESGMPNNRFLAERTGGTYSTLKVQPAELEDSGVYFCASSRNAGSGNEQFFGPGTRLTVL.

This clonotype was seen many times. This rearrangement joins TRBV20-1 to TRBJ1-4, with D unresolved. The germline gives CDR1 DFQATT, CDR2 SNEGSKA (reference sequence). This CDR3 is built from 14 residues. V was shortened by 2 bases and J by 5 bases, with 12 bases between the two germline ends. Here the CDR3 DNA reads TGCAGTGCTAGAAAGGCAGACGAGAATGAAAAACTGTTTTTT. It is translated as CSARKADENEKLFF.

This rearrangement joins TRBV27 to TRBJ1-1; TRBD1 might be the D (6 bases). This CDR3 contains 13 residues. Germline lookup yields CDR1 MNHEY and CDR2 SMNVEV (reference sequence). V lost 5 bases, J lost 9 bases, and 16 bases lay in between. The CDR3 DNA follows: TGTGCCAGCAGTAGGGCACAGGGTGTCAAAGCTTTCTTT. Residues: CASSRAQGVKAFF.

This clonotype was observed many times. A read error may account for a junction end that differs from germline. The gene calls are TRBV12-5 and TRBJ1-2; TRBD1 might be the D (6 bases). The CDR3 runs to 13 residues. The germline V gene has CDR1 LGHNT and CDR2 FRNRAP. CDR3 region: CDIGGGGVYGYTF. CDR3 DNA: TGCGACATAGGGGGGGGCGGAGTATATGGCTACACCTTC.

The rearrangement links TRBV15 to TRBJ2-7; D is perhaps TRBD2 (6 bases). The CDR3 spans 15 residues. The germline V and J ends were trimmed by 5 bases and 0 bases, with 14 bases remaining between them. Germline CDR1 and CDR2: LNHNV and YYDKDF (reference sequence). In DNA, the CDR3 is TGTGCCACCAGCCCGGGGGTAGCGCCCTCCTACGAGCAGTACTTC. Translation gives CATSPGVAPSYEQYF.

V and J are TRBV20-1 and TRBJ1-6; D is undetermined. Germline V gives CDR1 DFQATT, CDR2 SNEGSKA (reference sequence). The CDR3 totals 13 residues. The V end was cut by 6 bases, the J end by 6 bases, with 12 bases between. CDR3 in DNA: TGCAGTGCCAAGGCCGCTATTAATTCACCCCTCCACTTT. Its translation is CSAKAAINSPLHF.

This clonotype appeared many times. This sequence joins TRBV20-1 and TRBJ2-7; D is unresolved. From germline, CDR1 is DFQATT and CDR2 SNEGSKA (reference sequence). The CDR3 has 12 amino acids. Deletions cut 1 base from V and 6 bases from J, with 10 bases between. CDR3 amino acids: CSARGVRGEQYF. CDR3 sequence (DNA): TGCAGTGCTAGAGGGGTGAGAGGCGAGCAGTACTTC.